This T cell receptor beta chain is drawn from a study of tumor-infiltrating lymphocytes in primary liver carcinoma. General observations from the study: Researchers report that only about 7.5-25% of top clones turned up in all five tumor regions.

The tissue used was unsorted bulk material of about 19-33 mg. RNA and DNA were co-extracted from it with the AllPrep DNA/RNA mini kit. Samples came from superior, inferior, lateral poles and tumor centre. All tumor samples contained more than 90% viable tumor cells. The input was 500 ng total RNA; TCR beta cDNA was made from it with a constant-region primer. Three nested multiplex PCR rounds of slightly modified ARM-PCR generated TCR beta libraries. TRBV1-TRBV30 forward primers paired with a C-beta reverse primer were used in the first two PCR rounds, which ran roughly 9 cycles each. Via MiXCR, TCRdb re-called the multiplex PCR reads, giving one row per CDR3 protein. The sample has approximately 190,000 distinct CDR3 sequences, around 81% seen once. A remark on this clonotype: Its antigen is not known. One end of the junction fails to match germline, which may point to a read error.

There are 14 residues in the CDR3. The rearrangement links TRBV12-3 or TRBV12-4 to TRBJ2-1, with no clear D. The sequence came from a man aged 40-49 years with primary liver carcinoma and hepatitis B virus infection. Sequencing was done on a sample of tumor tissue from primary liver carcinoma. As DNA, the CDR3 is TGTACCAGTAGGTTCCAGACCTCCTACAATGAGCAGTTCTTC. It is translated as CTSRFQTSYNEQFF.